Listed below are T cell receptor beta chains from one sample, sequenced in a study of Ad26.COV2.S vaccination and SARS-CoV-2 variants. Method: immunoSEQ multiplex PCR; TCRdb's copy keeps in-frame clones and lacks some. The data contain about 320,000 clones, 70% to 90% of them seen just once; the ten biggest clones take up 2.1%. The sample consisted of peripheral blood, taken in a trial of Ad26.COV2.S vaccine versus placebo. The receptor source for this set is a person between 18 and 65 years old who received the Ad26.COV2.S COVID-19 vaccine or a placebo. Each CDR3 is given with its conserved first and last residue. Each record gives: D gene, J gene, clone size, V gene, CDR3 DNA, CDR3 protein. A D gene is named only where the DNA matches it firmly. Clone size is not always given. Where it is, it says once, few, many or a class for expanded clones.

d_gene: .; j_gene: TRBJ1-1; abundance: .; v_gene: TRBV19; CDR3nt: TGTGCCAGTAGTCAACACAGGGAAGGCACTGAAGCTTTCTTT; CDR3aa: CASSQHREGTEAFF
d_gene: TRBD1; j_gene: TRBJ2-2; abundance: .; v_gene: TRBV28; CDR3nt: TGTGCCAGCAGCAAAGGACAGGGAAGCACCGGGGAGCTGTTTTTT; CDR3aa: CASSKGQGSTGELFF
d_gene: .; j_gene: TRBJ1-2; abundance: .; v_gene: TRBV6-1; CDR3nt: TGTGCCAGCAGTGAAGCGGGACGCTATGGCTACACCTTC; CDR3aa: CASSEAGRYGYTF
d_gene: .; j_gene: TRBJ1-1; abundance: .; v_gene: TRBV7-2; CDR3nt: TGTGCCAGCAGCGTTCAGGTCTTGAACACTGAAGCTTTCTTT; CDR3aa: CASSVQVLNTEAFF
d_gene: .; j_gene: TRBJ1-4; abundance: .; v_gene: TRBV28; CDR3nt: TGTGCCAGCAGTCCCCGGGGGGGATGGGGTGAAAAACTGTTTTTT; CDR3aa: CASSPRGGWGEKLFF
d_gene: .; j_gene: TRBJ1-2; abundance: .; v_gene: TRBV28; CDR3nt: TGTGCCAGCAGTTTGGGGAGGCATGGCTACACCTTC; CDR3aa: CASSLGRHGYTF
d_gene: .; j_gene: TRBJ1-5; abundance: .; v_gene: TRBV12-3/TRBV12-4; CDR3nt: TGTGCCAGCAGTTTAGCGACAGGCGGGTCCCAGCATTTT; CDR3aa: CASSLATGGSQHF
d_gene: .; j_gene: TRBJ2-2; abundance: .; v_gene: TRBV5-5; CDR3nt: TGTGCCAGCAGCTTGTTGGGGACCGGGGAGCTGTTTTTT; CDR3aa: CASSLLGTGELFF
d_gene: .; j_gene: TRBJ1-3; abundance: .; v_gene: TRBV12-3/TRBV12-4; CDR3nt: TGTGCCAGCAGTTTAGGTGGAAACACCATATATTTT; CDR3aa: CASSLGGNTIYF
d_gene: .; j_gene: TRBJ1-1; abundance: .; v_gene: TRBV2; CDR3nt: TGTGCCAGCATCCCCTCGGCTGAAGCTTTCTTT; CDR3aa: CASIPSAEAFF
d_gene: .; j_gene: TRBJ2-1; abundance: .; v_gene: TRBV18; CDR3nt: TGTGCCAGCTCACTTCACCCCGACAGGAATGAGCAGTTCTTC; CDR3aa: CASSLHPDRNEQFF
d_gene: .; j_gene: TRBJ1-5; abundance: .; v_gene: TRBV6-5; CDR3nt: TGTGCCAGCAGAAACGGGCAAAATCAGCCCCAGCATTTT; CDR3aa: CASRNGQNQPQHF
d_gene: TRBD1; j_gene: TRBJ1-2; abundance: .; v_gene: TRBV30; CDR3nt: TGTGCCCAATGGGACAGGTTGAACTATGGCTACACCTTC; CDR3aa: CAQWDRLNYGYTF
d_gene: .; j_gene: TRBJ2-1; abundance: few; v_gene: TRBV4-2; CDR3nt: TGTGCCAGCAGCCAAGCTCTGCGGGGCAGCTCCTACAATGAGCAGTTCTTC; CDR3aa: CASSQALRGSSYNEQFF
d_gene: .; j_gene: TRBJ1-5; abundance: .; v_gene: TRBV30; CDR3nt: TGTGCCTGGAGTGGTCCTGGGCAGCCCCAGCATTTT; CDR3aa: CAWSGPGQPQHF
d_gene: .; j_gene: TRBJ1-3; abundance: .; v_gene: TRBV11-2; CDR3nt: TGTGCCAGCAGCTTAGAAAGGGTTTGGAACACCATATATTTT; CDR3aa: CASSLERVWNTIYF
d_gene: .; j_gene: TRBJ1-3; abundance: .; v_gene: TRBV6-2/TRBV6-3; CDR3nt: TGTGCCAGCAGTTCAAAGGCCTTGGTAGCGGGCACCGTCTCTGGAAACACCATATATTTT; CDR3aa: CASSSKALVAGTVSGNTIYF
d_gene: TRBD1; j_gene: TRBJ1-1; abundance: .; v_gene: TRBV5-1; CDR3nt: TGCGCCAGCAGCTTGGACGGACAGGGGGTAGGGACTGAAGCTTTCTTT; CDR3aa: CASSLDGQGVGTEAFF
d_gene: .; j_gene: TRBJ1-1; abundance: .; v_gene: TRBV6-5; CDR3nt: TGTGCCAGCAGTTTCAGGGAAACGAAAGCTGAAGCTTTCTTT; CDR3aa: CASSFRETKAEAFF
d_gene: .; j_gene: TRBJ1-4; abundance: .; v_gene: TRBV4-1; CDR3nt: TGCGCCAGCAGCCAAAAGGGGTCCTCCAATGAAAAACTGTTTTTT; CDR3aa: CASSQKGSSNEKLFF
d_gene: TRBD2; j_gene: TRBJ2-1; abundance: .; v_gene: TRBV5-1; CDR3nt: TGCGCCAGCAGCAGGATACTAGCGGGGAAGGTCAATGAGCAGTTCTTC; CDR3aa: CASSRILAGKVNEQFF
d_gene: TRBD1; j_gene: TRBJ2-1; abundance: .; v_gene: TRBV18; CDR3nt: TGTGCCAGCTCACCCTTACAGGGGGCGATGAATGAGCAGTTCTTC; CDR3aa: CASSPLQGAMNEQFF
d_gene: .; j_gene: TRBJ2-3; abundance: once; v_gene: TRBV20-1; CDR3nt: TGCAGTGCTAGTTACGGCATTACCACAGATACGCAGTATTTT; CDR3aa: CSASYGITTDTQYF
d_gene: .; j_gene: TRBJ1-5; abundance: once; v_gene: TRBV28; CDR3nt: TGTGCCAGCAGTCCTCCGAATCAGCCCCAGCATTTT; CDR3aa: CASSPPNQPQHF
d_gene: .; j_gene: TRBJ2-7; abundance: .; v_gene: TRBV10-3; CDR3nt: TGTGCCACCCGAGTGGGACAAGACTACGAGCAGTACTTC; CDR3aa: CATRVGQDYEQYF
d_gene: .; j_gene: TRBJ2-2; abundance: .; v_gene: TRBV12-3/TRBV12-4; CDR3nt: TGTGCCAGCAGCCCACGGGTTGGGGAGCTGTTTTTT; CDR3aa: CASSPRVGELFF
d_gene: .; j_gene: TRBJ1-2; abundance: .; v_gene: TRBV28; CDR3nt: TGTGCCAGCAGTTTCGCAGGTTCCGGTGGCTACACCTTC; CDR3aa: CASSFAGSGGYTF
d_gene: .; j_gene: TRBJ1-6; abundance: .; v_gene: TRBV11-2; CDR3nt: TGTGCCAGCAGCTCGACAGATACCAATTCACCCCTCCACTTT; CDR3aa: CASSSTDTNSPLHF
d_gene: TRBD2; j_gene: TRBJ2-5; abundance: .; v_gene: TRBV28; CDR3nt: TGTGCCAGCTGGAGCGGGGTGGGGGAGACCCAGTACTTC; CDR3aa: CASWSGVGETQYF
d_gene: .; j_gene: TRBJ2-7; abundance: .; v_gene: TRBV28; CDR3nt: TGTGCCAGCAGTTTAAGGGGACGGTCCTACGAGCAGTACTTC; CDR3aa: CASSLRGRSYEQYF
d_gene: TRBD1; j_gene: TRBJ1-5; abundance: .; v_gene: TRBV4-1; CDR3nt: TGCGCCAGCAGCCAAGAATGGATAGGGGGCCAGCCCCAGCATTTT; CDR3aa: CASSQEWIGGQPQHF
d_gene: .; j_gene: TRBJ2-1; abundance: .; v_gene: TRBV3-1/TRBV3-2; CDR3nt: TGTGCCAGCAGCCTAAGGGCAGTTAATGAGCAGTTCTTC; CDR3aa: CASSLRAVNEQFF
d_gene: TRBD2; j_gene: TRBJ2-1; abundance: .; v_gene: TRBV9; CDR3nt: TGTGCCAGCAGCGTAGGGGAGTATAGCGGGGAAATCTACAATGAGCAGTTCTTC; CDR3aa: CASSVGEYSGEIYNEQFF
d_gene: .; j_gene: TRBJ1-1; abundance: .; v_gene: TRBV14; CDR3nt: TGTGCCAGCAGCCCCGAGGGTCTCGCTGAAGCTTTCTTT; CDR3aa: CASSPEGLAEAFF
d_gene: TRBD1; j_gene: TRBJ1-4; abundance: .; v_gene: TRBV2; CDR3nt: TGTGCCAGCTACGGGACAGGGGAAAAACTGTTTTTT; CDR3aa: CASYGTGEKLFF
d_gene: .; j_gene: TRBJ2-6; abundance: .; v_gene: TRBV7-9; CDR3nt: TGTGCCAGCAGCCACGTCGGGTCTGGGGCCAACGTCCTGACTTTC; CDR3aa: CASSHVGSGANVLTF
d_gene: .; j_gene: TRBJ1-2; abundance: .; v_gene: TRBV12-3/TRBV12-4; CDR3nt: TGTGCCAGCAGTTTAAAGTTAGGATCTGGCTACACCTTC; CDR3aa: CASSLKLGSGYTF
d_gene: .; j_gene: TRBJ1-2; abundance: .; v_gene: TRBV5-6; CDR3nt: TGTGCCAGCAGCCTACTAAGGACAGCCTATGGCTACACCTTC; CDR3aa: CASSLLRTAYGYTF
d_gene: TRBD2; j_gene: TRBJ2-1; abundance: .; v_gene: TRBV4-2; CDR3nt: TGTGCCAGCAGCCAAGACTTAGCGGGGGTTGCCTACAATGAGCAGTTCTTC; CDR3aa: CASSQDLAGVAYNEQFF
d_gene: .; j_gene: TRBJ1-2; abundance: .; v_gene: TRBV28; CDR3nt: TGTGCCAGCAGGCGGGGAAGCTATGGCTACACCTTC; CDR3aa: CASRRGSYGYTF
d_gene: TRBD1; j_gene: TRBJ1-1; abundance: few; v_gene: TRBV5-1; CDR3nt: TGCGCCAGCAGCTTTCGACAGGGATACACTGAAGCTTTCTTT; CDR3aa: CASSFRQGYTEAFF
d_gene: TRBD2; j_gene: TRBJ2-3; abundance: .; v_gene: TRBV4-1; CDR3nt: TGCGCCAGCAGCCAGGCGGGGGCTAGCGGGGGTAGCACAGATACGCAGTATTTT; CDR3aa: CASSQAGASGGSTDTQYF
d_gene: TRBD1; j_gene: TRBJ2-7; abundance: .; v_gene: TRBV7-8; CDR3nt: TGTGCCAGCAGACGGACAGGGGCGCGGGAGCAGTACTTC; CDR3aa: CASRRTGAREQYF
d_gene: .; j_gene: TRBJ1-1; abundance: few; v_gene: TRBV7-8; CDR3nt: TGTGCCAGCGACAAAGCCCCGGTCCCTGAAGCTTTCTTT; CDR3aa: CASDKAPVPEAFF
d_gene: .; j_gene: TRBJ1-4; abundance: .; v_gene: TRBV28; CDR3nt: TGTGCCAGCAGGACCCCCGGGGAAACGTTTAATGAAAAACTGTTTTTT; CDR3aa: CASRTPGETFNEKLFF
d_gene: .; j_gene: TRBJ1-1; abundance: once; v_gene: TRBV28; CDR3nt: TGTGCCAGCATGGGGCACCTAGCCCCGGGGAACACTGAAGCTTTCTTT; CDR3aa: CASMGHLAPGNTEAFF
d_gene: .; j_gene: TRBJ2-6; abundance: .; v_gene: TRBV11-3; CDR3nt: TGTGCCAGCAGCACCCGCCGTGATGGCTCTGGGGCCAACGTCCTGACTTTC; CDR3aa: CASSTRRDGSGANVLTF
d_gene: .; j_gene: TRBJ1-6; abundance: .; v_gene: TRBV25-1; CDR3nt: TGTGCCAGCAGGGGGTGGGGGTACGGGACGGGAAATTCACCCCTCCACTTT; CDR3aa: CASRGWGYGTGNSPLHF
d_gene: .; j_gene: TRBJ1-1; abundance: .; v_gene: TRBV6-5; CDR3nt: TGTGCCAGCAGCCTAAACCCCCTTGGGGGCACTGAAGCTTTCTTT; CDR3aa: CASSLNPLGGTEAFF
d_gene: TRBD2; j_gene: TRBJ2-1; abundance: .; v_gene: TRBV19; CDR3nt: TGTGCCAGTAGTATCCAAGCGGGGGCCCCCTACAATGAGCAGTTCTTC; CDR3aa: CASSIQAGAPYNEQFF
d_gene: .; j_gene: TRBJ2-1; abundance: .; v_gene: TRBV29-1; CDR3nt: TGCAGCGCACTTATAGCGGCCAATGAGCAGTTCTTC; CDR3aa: CSALIAANEQFF
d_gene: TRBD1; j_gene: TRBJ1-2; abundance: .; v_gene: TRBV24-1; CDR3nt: TGTGCCACCAGTGATGCACAGGGGACAGGTGGCTACACCTTC; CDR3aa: CATSDAQGTGGYTF
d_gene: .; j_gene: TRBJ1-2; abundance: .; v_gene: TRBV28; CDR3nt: TGTGCCACCCAGACAGTGACCTATGGCTACACCTTC; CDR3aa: CATQTVTYGYTF
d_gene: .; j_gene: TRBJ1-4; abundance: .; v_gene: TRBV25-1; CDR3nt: TGTGCCAGCAGTGCTTATACAGTAAAGAATGAAAAACTGTTTTTT; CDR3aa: CASSAYTVKNEKLFF
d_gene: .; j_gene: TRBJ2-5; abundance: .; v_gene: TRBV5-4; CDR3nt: TGTGCCAGCAGCTTGGCACCGGGGGTCGAGACCCAGTACTTC; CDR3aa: CASSLAPGVETQYF
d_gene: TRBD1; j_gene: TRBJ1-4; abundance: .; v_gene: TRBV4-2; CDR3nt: TGTGCCAGCAGCCAACTCCGAACGGGACAGGGGGTTGGTGAAAAACTGTTTTTT; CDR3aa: CASSQLRTGQGVGEKLFF